These 21 T cell receptor beta chains share one sample of origin, sequenced in a study of T cell responses to AZD1222 COVID-19 vaccine. Sequencing was performed with immunoSEQ multiplex PCR; in TCRdb, only in-frame clones are kept and a portion is missing. Of 140,000 to 150,000 clones in the sample, around 89% were seen once. The sample here was peripheral blood, taken on day 0 of AZD1222 vaccination. These receptor sequences come from an adult in good health.

The chain has TRBV9 and TRBJ2-1; 8 bases match TRBD1. CDR1 is SGDLS, CDR2 YYNGEE, per germline. After removal of 2 bases from V and 5 bases from J, the junction contained 9 bases not matched to a gene. The CDR3 contains 16 residues. The CDR3 loop is CASSVGASTGDNEQFF. CDR3 coding DNA: TGTGCCAGCAGCGTTGGGGCCTCGACAGGGGACAATGAGCAGTTCTTC.

This clone was seen a few times. This chain joins TRBV7-2 and TRBJ2-1, with TRBD1 as a possible D gene (6 bases). The CDR3 is 12 residues long. In germline, CDR1 is SGHTA, CDR2 FQGNSA. The V end was cut by 5 bases, the J end by 10 bases, with 12 bases between. The CDR3 here is CASSAGAEEQFF. The CDR3 DNA is TGTGCCAGCAGCGCAGGGGCGGAGGAGCAGTTCTTC.

The CDR3 sequence is CASSPFLAGGPGTGELFF. The CDR3 DNA reads as TGTGCCAGTAGCCCCTTCCTAGCGGGGGGGCCGGGCACCGGGGAGCTGTTTTTT. This chain links TRBV19 with TRBJ2-2; TRBD2 matches 12 bases. The CDR3 totals 18 residues. Germline CDR1 is LNHDA and CDR2 is SQIVND (reference sequence). Trimming removed 6 bases from V and 4 bases from J; junction bases left unmatched: 12.

This chain links TRBV6-5 with TRBJ1-3, with 7 bases fitting TRBD1. Germline trimming cut 4 bases from V and 4 bases from J; bases unmatched to any gene: 7. Germline lookup yields CDR1 MNHEY and CDR2 SVGAGI. CDR3 length: 15 amino acids. Here the CDR3 reads CASSLRPGQGNTIYF. The CDR3 coding sequence is TGTGCCAGCAGTTTGCGTCCGGGACAGGGAAACACCATATATTTT.

V gene TRBV13 combines with J gene TRBJ2-3; 13 nucleotides line up with TRBD2. J was trimmed by 2 bases and V by 5 bases; bases with no gene match: 4. From germline, CDR1 is PRHDT and CDR2 FYEKMQ (reference sequence). The CDR3 is made up of 16 amino acids. The CDR3, as DNA: TGTGCCAGCAGCACGGGACTAGCGGGATTCACAGATACGCAGTATTTT. Amino acid sequence: CASSTGLAGFTDTQYF.

The gene calls are TRBV28 and TRBJ1-5, with D possibly TRBD1 on 5 matching bases. Trimming took off 6 bases at V and 0 bases at J, with 24 bases between the two ends. The germline CDR1 and CDR2 sequences are MDHEN and SYDVKM. The CDR3 sequence is 19 residues long. CDR3 sequence: CASRISGLSPFDSNQPQHF. The CDR3 bases are TGTGCCAGCAGAATCTCAGGGTTATCGCCCTTCGATAGCAATCAGCCCCAGCATTTT.

The J gene is TRBJ1-2, the V gene TRBV28, with D hard to call. The CDR3 loop spans 11 amino acids. The germline gives CDR1 MDHEN, CDR2 SYDVKM. The ends were cut back, 6 bases at V and 10 bases at J, with 12 bases in the middle. CDR3 nucleotides: TGTGCCAGCAGGGGAACCTTTTACTACACCTTC. Translated, it gives CASRGTFYYTF.

The V and J genes are TRBV5-8 and TRBJ1-2; 7 nucleotides match TRBD1. With V trimmed by 9 bases and J by 5 bases, 10 bases remained unmatched. Per the germline V gene, CDR1 is SGHTS and CDR2 is YDEGEE. The CDR3 runs to 13 residues. The CDR3 sequence is CAIQGRPNYGYTF. The CDR3 DNA follows: TGTGCCATACAGGGGCGACCAAATTATGGCTACACCTTC.

The V and J genes are TRBV28 and TRBJ2-5; 10 positions agree with TRBD2. The junction had 7 bases not matched to a gene; V was cut back by 2 bases and J by 7 bases. Germline V CDR1 and CDR2: MDHEN, SYDVKM. This CDR3 has 15 amino acids. DNA of the CDR3: TGTGCCAGCAGTTTAGGTCTAGCGGGAGTGGTGACCCAGTACTTC. It translates to CASSLGLAGVVTQYF.

The chain is built from TRBV6-5 and TRBJ1-2; D is unresolved. Trimming cost V 6 bases and J 3 bases, with 17 bases left between them. Germline CDR1 and CDR2: MNHEY and SVGAGI. The length of the CDR3 is 15 residues. For the CDR3, the DNA is TGTGCCAGCAGCACGCTCCGGGATTCGCACTATGGCTACACCTTC. Protein: CASSTLRDSHYGYTF.

The chain couples TRBV28 to TRBJ2-7; 8 bases are a match to TRBD2. With 6 bases clipped from V and 0 bases from J, the junction kept 7 bases outside the gene matches. This CDR3 region has 15 residues. Germline V gene data show CDR1 as MDHEN and CDR2 as SYDVKM. The CDR3 DNA reads as TGTGCCAGCAGGGGTACTAGCGGCGGCTCCTACGAGCAGTACTTC. Translating gives CASRGTSGGSYEQYF.

V and J are TRBV12-3 or TRBV12-4 and TRBJ2-1; 7 positions agree with TRBD2. CDR3 length equals 13 residues. The junction had 3 bases not matched to a gene; V was cut back by 4 bases and J by 6 bases. The CDR3 coding sequence is TGTGCCAGCAGTTCAGGACTAGTCAATGAGCAGTTCTTC. The encoded protein is CASSSGLVNEQFF.

The rearrangement links TRBV19 to TRBJ2-7, with D perhaps TRBD1 (6 bases). The CDR3 length is 16 residues. Germline CDR1 and CDR2: LNHDA and SQIVND (reference sequence). V lost 3 bases to trimming and J lost 2 bases, with 17 bases between them. This chain's CDR3 is CASSMGDRRPTYEQYF. CDR3 in DNA: TGTGCCAGTAGTATGGGTGACAGGCGACCAACCTACGAGCAGTACTTC.

This clone was recorded at least ten times. This chain connects TRBV4-1 to TRBJ1-1; no clear D gene. Germline loops: CDR1 MGHRA, CDR2 YSYEKL. Trimming removed 6 bases from V and 0 bases from J, with 11 bases in between. The CDR3 length is 14 residues. The CDR3 loop reads CASRGPLLNTEAFF. The CDR3 nucleotides are TGCGCCAGCAGAGGACCCCTCCTGAACACTGAAGCTTTCTTT.

This chain links TRBV19 with TRBJ1-5; D not resolved. V lost 5 bases, J lost 5 bases, and 13 bases lay in between. CDR3 length: 14 residues. Germline loops: CDR1 LNHDA, CDR2 SQIVND (reference sequence). CDR3 DNA: TGTGCCAGTAGTCGGACCAGAGAATATCAGCCCCAGCATTTT. Its protein product is CASSRTREYQPQHF.

The chain couples TRBV9 to TRBJ1-2; D may be TRBD1 (5 bases). From germline, CDR1 is SGDLS and CDR2 YYNGEE. The germline V and J ends were trimmed by 4 bases and 12 bases, with 19 bases remaining between them. This CDR3 comprises 13 residues. The CDR3 sequence: CASSPLGQGAHTF. The DNA of the CDR3 is TGTGCCAGCAGCCCCCTGGGGCAGGGTGCCCACACCTTC.

The gene calls are TRBV5-6 and TRBJ1-1; tentatively, D is TRBD1 (5 bases). CDR1 is SGHDT and CDR2 is YYEEEE in the germline V gene. The CDR3 is made up of 14 amino acids. Deletions cut 0 bases from V and 4 bases from J, with 10 bases between. The CDR3 region has the DNA TGTGCCAGCAGCTTGGTGGGGGGAGTCACTGAAGCTTTCTTT. This gives the protein CASSLVGGVTEAFF.

CDR3: CATSRRGTDIYGYTF. The CDR3 bases are TGTGCCACCAGCAGACGGGGGACAGACATCTATGGCTACACCTTC. The chain couples TRBV15 to TRBJ1-2; TRBD1 aligns across 7 bases. Germline loops: CDR1 LNHNV, CDR2 YYDKDF (reference sequence). CDR3 size: 15 residues. Germline trimming cut 2 bases from V and 4 bases from J; bases unmatched to any gene: 7.

The rearrangement uses TRBV28 and TRBJ2-3; 10 nucleotides agree with TRBD1. Losses at the gene ends were 6 bases for V and 2 bases for J; bases not matched to a gene: 8. The CDR3 has 16 amino acids. The germline CDR1 and CDR2 sequences are MDHEN and SYDVKM. The CDR3 sequence: CASSAEGQGNTDTQYF. The CDR3 DNA is TGTGCCAGCAGCGCTGAGGGACAGGGGAACACAGATACGCAGTATTTT.

The chain couples TRBV7-2 to TRBJ2-7, with 9 bases lining up with TRBD2. CDR3 length equals 17 residues. The J segment lost 6 bases and the V segment lost 0 bases, leaving 12 bases of the junction unmatched. Germline lookup yields CDR1 SGHTA and CDR2 FQGNSA. CDR3 nucleotide sequence: TGTGCCAGCAGCTTAGCGAGTAGCGGGGGCCCCCTCGGCGAGCAGTACTTC. Translation gives CASSLASSGGPLGEQYF.

The genes are TRBV5-1 and TRBJ1-1; D call uncertain. Germline CDR1 SGHRS, CDR2 YFSETQ. CDR3 length: 14 amino acids. The V end lost 4 bases, the J end lost 0 bases, and 10 bases lay between the germline ends. CDR3: CASSGGRMNTEAFF. In DNA, the CDR3 is TGCGCCAGCAGCGGCGGGCGGATGAACACTGAAGCTTTCTTT.